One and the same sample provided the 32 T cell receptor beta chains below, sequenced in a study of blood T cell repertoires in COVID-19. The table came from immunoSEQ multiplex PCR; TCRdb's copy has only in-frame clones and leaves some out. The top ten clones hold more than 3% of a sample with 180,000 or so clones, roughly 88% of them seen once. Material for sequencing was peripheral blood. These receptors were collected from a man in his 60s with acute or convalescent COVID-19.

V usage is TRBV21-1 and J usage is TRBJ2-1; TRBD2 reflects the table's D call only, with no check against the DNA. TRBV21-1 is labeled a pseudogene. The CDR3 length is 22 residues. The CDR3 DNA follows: TGTGCCAGCAGCAAATGTAGGGGATGTCGCGGGTGGGGACTAGCGAGCCTCAATGAGCAGTTCTTC. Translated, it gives CASSKCRGCRGWGLASLNEQFF.

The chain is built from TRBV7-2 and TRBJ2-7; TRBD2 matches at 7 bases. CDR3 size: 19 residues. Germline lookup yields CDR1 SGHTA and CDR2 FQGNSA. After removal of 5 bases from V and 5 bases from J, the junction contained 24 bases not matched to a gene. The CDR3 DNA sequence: TGTGCCAGCAGCCCCCATCGACCGTCGTCATTTGGCGGGAGCAACGAGCAGTACTTC. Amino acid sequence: CASSPHRPSSFGGSNEQYF.

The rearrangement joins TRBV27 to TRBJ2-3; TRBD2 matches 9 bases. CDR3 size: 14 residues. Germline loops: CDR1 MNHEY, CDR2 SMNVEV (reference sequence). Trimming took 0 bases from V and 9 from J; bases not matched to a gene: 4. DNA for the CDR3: TGTGCCAGCAGTTTATCGCGGGAGGGCCGGACGCAGTATTTT. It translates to CASSLSREGRTQYF.

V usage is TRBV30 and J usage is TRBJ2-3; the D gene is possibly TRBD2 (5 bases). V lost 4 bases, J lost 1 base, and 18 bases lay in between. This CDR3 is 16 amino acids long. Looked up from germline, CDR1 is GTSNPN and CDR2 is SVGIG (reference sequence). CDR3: CAWIRGGPDCTDTQYF. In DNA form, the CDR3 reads TGTGCCTGGATACGTGGAGGCCCCGACTGCACAGATACGCAGTATTTT.

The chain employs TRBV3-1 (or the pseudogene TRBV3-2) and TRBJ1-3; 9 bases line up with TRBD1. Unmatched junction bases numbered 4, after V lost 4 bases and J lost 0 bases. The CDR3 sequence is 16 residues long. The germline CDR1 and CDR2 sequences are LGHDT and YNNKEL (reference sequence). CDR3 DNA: TGTGCCAGCAGCCTAGGGACAGGGCGCTCTGGAAACACCATATATTTT. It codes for CASSLGTGRSGNTIYF.

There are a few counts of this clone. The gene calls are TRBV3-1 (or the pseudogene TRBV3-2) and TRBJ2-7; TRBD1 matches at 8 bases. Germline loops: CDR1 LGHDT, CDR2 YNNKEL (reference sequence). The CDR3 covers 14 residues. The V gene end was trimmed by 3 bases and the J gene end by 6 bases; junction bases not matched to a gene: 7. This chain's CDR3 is CASSHKTGVGEQYF. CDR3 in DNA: TGTGCCAGCAGCCACAAGACAGGGGTCGGCGAGCAGTACTTC.

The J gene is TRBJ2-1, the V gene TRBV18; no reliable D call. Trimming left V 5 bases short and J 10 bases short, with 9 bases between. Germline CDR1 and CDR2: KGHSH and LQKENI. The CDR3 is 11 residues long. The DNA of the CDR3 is TGTGCCAGCTCATCCAACCGGGAGCAGTTCTTC. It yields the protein CASSSNREQFF.

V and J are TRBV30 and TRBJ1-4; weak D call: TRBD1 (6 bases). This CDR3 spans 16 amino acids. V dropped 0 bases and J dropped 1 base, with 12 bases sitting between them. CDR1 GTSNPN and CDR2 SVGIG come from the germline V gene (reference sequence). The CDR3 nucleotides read TGTGCCTGGAGTGTTTCGTGGGGGCTAACTAATGAAAAACTGTTTTTT. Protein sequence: CAWSVSWGLTNEKLFF.

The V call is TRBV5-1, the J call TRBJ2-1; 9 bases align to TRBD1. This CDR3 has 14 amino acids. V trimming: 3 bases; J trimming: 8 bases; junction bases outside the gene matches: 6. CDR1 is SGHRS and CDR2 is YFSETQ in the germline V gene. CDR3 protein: CASSSGQGLDEQFF. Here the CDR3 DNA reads TGCGCCAGCAGCTCTGGACAGGGGTTGGATGAGCAGTTCTTC.

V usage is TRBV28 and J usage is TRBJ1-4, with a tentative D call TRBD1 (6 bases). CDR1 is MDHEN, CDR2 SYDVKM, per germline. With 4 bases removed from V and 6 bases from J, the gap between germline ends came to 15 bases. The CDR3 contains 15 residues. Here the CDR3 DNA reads TGTGCCAGCAGTTCCGGACAGCCCGGGGATGAAAAACTGTTTTTT. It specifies CASSSGQPGDEKLFF.

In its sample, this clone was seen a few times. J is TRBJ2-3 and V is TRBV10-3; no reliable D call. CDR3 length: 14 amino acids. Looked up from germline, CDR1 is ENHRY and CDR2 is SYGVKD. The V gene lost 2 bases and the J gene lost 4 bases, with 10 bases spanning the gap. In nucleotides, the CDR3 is TGTGCCATCAGTGAGATAAAGAGCGCAGATACGCAGTATTTT. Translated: CAISEIKSADTQYF.

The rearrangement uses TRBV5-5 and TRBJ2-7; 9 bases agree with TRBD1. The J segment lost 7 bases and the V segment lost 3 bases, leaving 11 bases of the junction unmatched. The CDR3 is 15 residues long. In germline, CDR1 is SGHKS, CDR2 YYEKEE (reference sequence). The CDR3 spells CASSWGTGGGGEQYF. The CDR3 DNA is TGTGCCAGCAGCTGGGGAACAGGGGGCGGAGGTGAGCAGTACTTC.

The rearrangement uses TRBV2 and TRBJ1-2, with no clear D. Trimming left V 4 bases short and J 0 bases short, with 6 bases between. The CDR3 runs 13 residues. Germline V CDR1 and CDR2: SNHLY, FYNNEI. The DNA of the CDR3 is TGTGCCAGCAGTGCGCGGCCTAACTATGGCTACACCTTC. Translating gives CASSARPNYGYTF.

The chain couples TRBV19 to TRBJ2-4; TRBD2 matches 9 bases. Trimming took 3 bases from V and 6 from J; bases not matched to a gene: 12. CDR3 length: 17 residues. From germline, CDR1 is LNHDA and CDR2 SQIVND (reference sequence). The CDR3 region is CASSIQAGGRHLNIQYF. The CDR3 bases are TGTGCCAGTAGTATTCAGGCGGGAGGGCGTCATTTAAACATTCAGTACTTC.

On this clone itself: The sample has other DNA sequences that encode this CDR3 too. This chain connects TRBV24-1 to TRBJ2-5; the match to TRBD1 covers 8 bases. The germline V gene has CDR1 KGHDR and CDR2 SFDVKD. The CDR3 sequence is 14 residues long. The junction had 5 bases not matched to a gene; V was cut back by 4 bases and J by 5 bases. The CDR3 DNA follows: TGTGCCACCAGTGAGACAGGGGCACGGGAGACCCAGTACTTC. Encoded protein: CATSETGARETQYF.

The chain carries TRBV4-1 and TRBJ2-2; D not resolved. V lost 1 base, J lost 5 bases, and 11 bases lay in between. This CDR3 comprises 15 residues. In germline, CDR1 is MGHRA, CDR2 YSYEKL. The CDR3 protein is CASSQGWFGTGELFF. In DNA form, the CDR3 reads TGCGCCAGCAGCCAAGGATGGTTCGGGACCGGGGAGCTGTTTTTT.

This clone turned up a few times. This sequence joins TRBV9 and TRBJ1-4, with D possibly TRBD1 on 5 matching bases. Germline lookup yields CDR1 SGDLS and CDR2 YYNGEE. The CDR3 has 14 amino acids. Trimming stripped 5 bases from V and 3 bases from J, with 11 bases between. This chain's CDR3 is CASSGGGANEKLFF. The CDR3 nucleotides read TGTGCCAGCAGTGGCGGGGGTGCTAATGAAAAACTGTTTTTT.

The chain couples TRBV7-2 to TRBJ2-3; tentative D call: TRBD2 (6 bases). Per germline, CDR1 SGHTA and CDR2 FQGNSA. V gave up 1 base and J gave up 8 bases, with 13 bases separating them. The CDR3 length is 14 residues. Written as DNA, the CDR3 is TGTGCCAGCAGCTTAGAACTAGCTCAGGGTACGCAGTATTTT. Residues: CASSLELAQGTQYF.

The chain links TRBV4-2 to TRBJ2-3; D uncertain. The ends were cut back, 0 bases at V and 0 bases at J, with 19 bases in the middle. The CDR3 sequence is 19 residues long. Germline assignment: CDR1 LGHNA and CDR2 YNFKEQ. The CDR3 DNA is TGTGCCAGCAGCCAAGATTTCGCGTTCCCATCACTTAGCACAGATACGCAGTATTTT. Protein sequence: CASSQDFAFPSLSTDTQYF.

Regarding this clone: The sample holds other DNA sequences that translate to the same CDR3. CDR3 sequence: CASSRTGGYEQYF. The CDR3, as DNA: TGTGCCAGCTCCCGGACAGGGGGCTACGAGCAGTACTTC. This chain connects TRBV18 to TRBJ2-7; TRBD1 matches at 10 bases. Germline-derived CDR1 and CDR2 are KGHSH and LQKENI. This CDR3 is built from 13 residues. The junction had 2 bases not matched to a gene; V was cut back by 6 bases and J by 3 bases.

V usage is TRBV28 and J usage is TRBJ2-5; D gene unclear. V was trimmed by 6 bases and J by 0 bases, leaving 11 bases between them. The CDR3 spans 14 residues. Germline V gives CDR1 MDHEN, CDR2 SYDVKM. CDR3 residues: CASSPPLYQETQYF. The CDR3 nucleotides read TGTGCCAGCAGCCCCCCCTTATACCAAGAGACCCAGTACTTC.

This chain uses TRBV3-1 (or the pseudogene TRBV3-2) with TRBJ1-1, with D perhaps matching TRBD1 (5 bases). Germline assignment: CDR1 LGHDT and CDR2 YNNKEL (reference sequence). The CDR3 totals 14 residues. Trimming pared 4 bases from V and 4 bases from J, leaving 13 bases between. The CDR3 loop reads CASSPGLGLTEAFF. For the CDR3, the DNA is TGTGCCAGCAGCCCGGGACTAGGGCTCACTGAAGCTTTCTTT.

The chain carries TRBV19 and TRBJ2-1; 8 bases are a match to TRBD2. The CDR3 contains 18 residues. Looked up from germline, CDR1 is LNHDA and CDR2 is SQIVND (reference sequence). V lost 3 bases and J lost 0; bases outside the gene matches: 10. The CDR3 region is CASSITLAAMSSYNEQFF. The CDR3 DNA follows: TGTGCCAGTAGTATCACACTAGCGGCCATGAGCTCCTACAATGAGCAGTTCTTC.

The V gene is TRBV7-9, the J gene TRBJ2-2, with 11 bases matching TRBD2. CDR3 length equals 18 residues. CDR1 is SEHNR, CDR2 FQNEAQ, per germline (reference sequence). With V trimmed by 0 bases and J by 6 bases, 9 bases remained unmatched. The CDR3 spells CASSLAKQTSGMSGELFF. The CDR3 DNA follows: TGTGCCAGCAGCTTAGCCAAACAGACTAGCGGGATGTCCGGGGAGCTGTTTTTT.

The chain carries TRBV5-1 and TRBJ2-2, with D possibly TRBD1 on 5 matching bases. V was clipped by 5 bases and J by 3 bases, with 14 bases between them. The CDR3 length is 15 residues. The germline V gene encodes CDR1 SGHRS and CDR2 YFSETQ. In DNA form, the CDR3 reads TGCGCCAGCAGAGAACAGGTTTCCGACACCGGGGAGCTGTTTTTT. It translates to CASREQVSDTGELFF.

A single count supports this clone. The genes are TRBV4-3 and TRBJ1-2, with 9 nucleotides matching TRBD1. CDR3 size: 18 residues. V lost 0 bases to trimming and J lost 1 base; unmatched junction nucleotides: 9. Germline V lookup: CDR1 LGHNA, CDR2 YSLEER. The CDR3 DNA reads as TGCGCCAGCAGCCAAGAATTCCTCGGGACAGGGTATAACTATGGCTACACCTTC. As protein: CASSQEFLGTGYNYGYTF.

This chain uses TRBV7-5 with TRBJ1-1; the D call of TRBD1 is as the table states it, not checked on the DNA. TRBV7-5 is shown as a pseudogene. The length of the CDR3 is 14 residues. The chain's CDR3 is CARSCAHRNTEAFF. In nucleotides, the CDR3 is TGTGCCAGAAGCTGCGCGCACAGGAACACTGAAGCTTTCTTT.

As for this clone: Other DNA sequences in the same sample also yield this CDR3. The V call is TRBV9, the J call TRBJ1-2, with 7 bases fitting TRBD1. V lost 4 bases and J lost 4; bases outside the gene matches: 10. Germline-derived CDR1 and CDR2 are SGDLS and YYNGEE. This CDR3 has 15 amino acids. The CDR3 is CASSPRQGEGYGYTF. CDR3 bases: TGTGCCAGCAGCCCCCGACAGGGCGAGGGCTATGGCTACACCTTC.

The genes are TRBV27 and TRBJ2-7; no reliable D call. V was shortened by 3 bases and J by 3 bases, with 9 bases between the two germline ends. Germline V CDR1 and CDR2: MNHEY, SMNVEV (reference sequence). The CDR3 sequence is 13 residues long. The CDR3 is CASSFNGDYEQYF. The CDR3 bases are TGTGCCAGCAGTTTTAACGGAGACTACGAGCAGTACTTC.

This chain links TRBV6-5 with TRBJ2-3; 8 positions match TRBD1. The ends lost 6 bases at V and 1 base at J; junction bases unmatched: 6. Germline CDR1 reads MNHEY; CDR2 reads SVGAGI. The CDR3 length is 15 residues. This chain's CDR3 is CASRRPTGGTDTQYF. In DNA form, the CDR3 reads TGTGCCAGCAGGAGGCCGACAGGGGGCACAGATACGCAGTATTTT.

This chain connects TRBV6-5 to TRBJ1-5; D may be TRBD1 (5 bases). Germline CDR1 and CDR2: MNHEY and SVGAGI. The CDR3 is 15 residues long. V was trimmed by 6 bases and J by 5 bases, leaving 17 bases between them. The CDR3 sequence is CASSTGTPRYQPQHF. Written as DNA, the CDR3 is TGTGCCAGCAGCACCGGGACTCCGCGATATCAGCCCCAGCATTTT.

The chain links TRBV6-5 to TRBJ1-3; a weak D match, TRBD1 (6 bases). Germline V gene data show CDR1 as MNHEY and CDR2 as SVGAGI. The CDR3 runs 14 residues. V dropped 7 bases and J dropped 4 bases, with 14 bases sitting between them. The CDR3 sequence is CASTTGGLGNTIYF. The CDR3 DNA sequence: TGTGCCAGCACCACGGGGGGGCTAGGAAACACCATATATTTT.